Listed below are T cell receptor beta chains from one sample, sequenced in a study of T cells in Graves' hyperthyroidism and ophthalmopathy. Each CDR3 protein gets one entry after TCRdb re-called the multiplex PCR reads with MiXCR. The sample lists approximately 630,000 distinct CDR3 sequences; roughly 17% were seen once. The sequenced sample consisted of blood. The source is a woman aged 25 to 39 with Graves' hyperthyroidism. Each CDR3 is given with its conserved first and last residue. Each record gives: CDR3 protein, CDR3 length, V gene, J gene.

CASMRPGTRNEQYF	14	TRBV7-9	TRBJ2-7
CASSDPTGLHIQYF	14	TRBV6-1	TRBJ2-4
CASRGFRQGTYNEQFF	16	TRBV2	TRBJ2-1
CASSQGDRGNEQFF	14	TRBV3-1	TRBJ2-1
CASSLDGHSNQPQHF	15	TRBV5-1	TRBJ1-5
CATSRGGTQKQYF	13	TRBV15	TRBJ2-7
CASSILVHNEQFF	13	TRBV19	TRBJ2-1
CASSPDRARLFF	12	TRBV12-3/TRBV12-4	TRBJ1-1
CASSLGRRDQRSQTSYEQYF	20	TRBV7-2	TRBJ2-7
CASSLGRLGSQPQHF	15	TRBV12-3/TRBV12-4	TRBJ1-5
CSAEGQETQYF	11	TRBV29-1	TRBJ2-5
CASSHAQGTEAFF	13	TRBV4-1	TRBJ1-1
CSAISGVLYNEQFF	14	TRBV20-1	TRBJ2-1
CSANGGRRIRAYNEQFF	17	TRBV20-1	TRBJ2-1
CASSYGRTTYNEQFF	15	TRBV6-5	TRBJ2-1
CASSLGGSGRAGEQFF	16	TRBV28	TRBJ2-1
CASSTTAFDRGNGTPQYF	18	TRBV28	TRBJ2-5
CASTGSGRDLDEQFF	15	TRBV6-1	TRBJ2-1
CSARDLISGTGVEYEQYF	18	TRBV20-1	TRBJ2-7
CASSASGGDLAEAFF	15	TRBV9	TRBJ1-1
CASSPPAQRDGVSTDTQYF	19	TRBV7-2	TRBJ2-3
CASSLASGEPQHF	13	TRBV7-8	TRBJ1-5
CASSLEPGWDTQYF	14	TRBV5-4	TRBJ2-3
CASSLSGTKYEQYF	14	TRBV27	TRBJ2-7
CASSLTSSRGADTQYF	16	TRBV28	TRBJ2-3
CASSLLAETETIYNEQFF	18	TRBV28	TRBJ2-1
CASSLYLAGGPAGELFF	17	TRBV5-1	TRBJ2-2
CASSYHGGNTEAFF	14	TRBV6-2/TRBV6-3	TRBJ1-1
CAITSGTVRETQYF	14	TRBV2	TRBJ2-5
CASKSPGSSYEQYF	14	TRBV28	TRBJ2-7
CASSSPVTHNEQFF	14	TRBV11-2	TRBJ2-1
CASSPLAEGQETQYF	15	TRBV18	TRBJ2-5
CASSTLPGSKYGYTF	15	TRBV28	TRBJ1-2
CASSTPGTDQHEQYF	15	TRBV19	TRBJ2-7
CASSPERAGGMETQYF	16	TRBV3-1	TRBJ2-5
CASSHGGGGYYEQYF	15	TRBV7-3	TRBJ2-7
CSASGWRTDTQYF	13	TRBV20-1	TRBJ2-3
CASSSLFGGTQYF	13	TRBV7-2	TRBJ2-5
CASSSRDRGTIYF	13	TRBV7-9	TRBJ1-3
CSVGVSWGDNEQFF	14	TRBV29-1	TRBJ2-1
CASSYGINEKLFF	13	TRBV6-5	TRBJ1-4
CAWSVGSQNEKLFF	14	TRBV30	TRBJ1-4
CSAGTSGRWEQFF	13	TRBV20-1	TRBJ2-1
CSARDTGNTGELFF	14	TRBV20-1	TRBJ2-2
CASSRDNTEAFF	12	TRBV4-1	TRBJ1-1
CSARDPLAGDGGELFF	16	TRBV20-1	TRBJ2-2
CASSFDRSPFESGYTF	16	TRBV27	TRBJ1-2
CASSPRFLYNEQFF	14	TRBV5-1	TRBJ2-1
CASSLWKSYEQYF	13	TRBV12-3/TRBV12-4	TRBJ2-7
CASSLDLGASYEQYF	15	TRBV7-8	TRBJ2-7
CASSFTGEGGELFF	14	TRBV12-3/TRBV12-4	TRBJ2-2
CASRGLAGRNEQFF	14	TRBV2	TRBJ2-1
CASSTQTSGRDEQYF	15	TRBV9	TRBJ2-7
CASSLGTVYSPLHF	14	TRBV5-1	TRBJ1-6
CASSYLLVVEQFF	13	TRBV6-2/TRBV6-3	TRBJ2-1
CASSLGTGGVSNIQYF	16	TRBV5-1	TRBJ2-4
CASSHGDLLLTDTQYF	16	TRBV3-1	TRBJ2-3
CASSFGYYSGSEQYF	15	TRBV11-2	TRBJ2-7